This TCR beta chain was captured in a study of T cell responses to AZD1222 COVID-19 vaccine. The study, taken as a whole, reports: Elevations in Spike-specific TCR breadth and depth followed administration of two AZD1222 doses. Repertoires were collected only later (after the peak T cell response had occurred). In a largely white British group with more females than males, clonal diversity was possibly underestimated.

The germline V gene has CDR1 SGDLS and CDR2 YYNGEE. CDR3 length equals 15 residues. V was clipped by 4 bases and J by 7 bases; unmatched bases: 12. As regards this clone: What it recognizes is unknown.

Libraries were prepared by immunoSEQ multiplex PCR; TCRdb keeps only in-frame clonotypes and omits some of them. The table has about 140,000 clones, 85% to 90% seen once; the top ten hold around 1.6%. The clonotype originates from an adult who received the AZD1222 COVID-19 vaccine. Sequences were derived from peripheral blood, sampled 28 days after the second AZD1222 dose. V usage is TRBV9 and J usage is TRBJ1-2; 8 bases fit TRBD1. CDR3 protein: CASSSTQGAFSGYTF. In DNA, the CDR3 is TGTGCCAGCAGCTCAACCCAGGGGGCTTTCTCTGGCTACACCTTC.